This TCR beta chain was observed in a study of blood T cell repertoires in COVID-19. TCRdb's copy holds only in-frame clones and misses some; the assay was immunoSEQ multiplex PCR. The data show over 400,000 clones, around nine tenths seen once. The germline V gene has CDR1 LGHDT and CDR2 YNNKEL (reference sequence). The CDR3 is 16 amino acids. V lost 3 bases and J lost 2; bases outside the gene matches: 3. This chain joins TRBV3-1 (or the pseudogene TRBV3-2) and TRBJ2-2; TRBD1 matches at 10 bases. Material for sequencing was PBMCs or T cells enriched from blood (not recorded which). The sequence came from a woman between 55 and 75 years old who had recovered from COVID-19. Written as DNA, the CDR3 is TGTGCCAGCAGCCAGGGACAGGGGCTAAACACCGGGGAGCTGTTTTTT. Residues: CASSQGQGLNTGELFF.